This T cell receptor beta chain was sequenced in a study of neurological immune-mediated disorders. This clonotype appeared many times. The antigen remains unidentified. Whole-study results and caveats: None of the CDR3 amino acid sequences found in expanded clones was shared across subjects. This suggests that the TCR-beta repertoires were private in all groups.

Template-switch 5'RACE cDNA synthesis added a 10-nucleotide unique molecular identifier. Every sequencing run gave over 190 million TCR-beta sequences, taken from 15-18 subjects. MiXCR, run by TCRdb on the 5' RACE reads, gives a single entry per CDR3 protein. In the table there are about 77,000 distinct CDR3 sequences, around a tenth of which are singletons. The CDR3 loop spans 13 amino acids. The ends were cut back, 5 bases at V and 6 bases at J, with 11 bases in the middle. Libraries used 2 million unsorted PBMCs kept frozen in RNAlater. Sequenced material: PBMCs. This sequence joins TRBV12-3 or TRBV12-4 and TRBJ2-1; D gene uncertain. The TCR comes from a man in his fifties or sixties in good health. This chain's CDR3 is CASSEGIPNEQFF. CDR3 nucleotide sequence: TGTGCCAGCAGTGAAGGGATTCCCAATGAGCAGTTCTTC.